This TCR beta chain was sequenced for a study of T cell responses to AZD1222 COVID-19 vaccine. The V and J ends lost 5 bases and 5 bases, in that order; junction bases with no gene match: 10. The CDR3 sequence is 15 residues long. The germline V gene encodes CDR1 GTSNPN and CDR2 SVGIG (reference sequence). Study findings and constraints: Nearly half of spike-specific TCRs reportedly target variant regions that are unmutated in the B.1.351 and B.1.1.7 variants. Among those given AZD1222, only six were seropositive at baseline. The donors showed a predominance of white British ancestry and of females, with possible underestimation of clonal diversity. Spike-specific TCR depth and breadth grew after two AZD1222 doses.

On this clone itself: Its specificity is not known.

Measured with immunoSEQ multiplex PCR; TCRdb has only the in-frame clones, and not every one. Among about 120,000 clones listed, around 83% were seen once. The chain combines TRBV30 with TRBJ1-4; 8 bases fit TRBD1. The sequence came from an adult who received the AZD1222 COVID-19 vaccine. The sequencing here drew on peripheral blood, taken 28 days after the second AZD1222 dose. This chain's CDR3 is CAWERRRQGNEKLFF. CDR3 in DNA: TGTGCCTGGGAGAGACGGCGACAGGGGAATGAAAAACTGTTTTTT.